This T cell receptor (beta chain) was sequenced in a study of cytomegalovirus exposure and HLA in healthy donors. This clone was seen a few times. The antigen is unknown. Study-level findings and limits: In an earlier analysis, most TCR beta V segments were productive about 87% or about 30% of the time. Across donors, presence/absence analyses took sequencing depth to be roughly uniform.

Primers: 60 Vbeta forward and 13 Jbeta reverse. Only in-frame clones appear in the TCRdb table, and some are missing; sequencing was by immunoSEQ multiplex PCR. The table includes 120,000 or so clones, roughly 80% detected once. Germline assignment: CDR1 SGHVS and CDR2 FQNEAQ. The CDR3 length is 17 residues. V lost 4 bases to trimming and J lost 8 bases; unmatched junction nucleotides: 14. The TCR comes from a man aged 60 to 69 in good health and CMV-seropositive. The V and J genes are TRBV7-8 and TRBJ1-2; 12 bases are a match to TRBD1. Sequences were obtained from PBMCs. The chain's CDR3 is CASSSGTGGFSPSGYTF. The CDR3 DNA reads TGTGCCAGCAGCTCCGGGACAGGGGGCTTCTCACCATCCGGCTACACCTTC.